This T cell receptor (beta chain) is drawn from a study of cytomegalovirus exposure and HLA in healthy donors. Germline loops: CDR1 SQVTM, CDR2 ANQGSEA. The ends were cut back, 5 bases at V and 6 bases at J, with 20 bases in the middle. CDR3 size: 14 residues. The PCR had 60 Vbeta and 13 Jbeta primers. The data were produced by immunoSEQ multiplex PCR, yet TCRdb's version contains in-frame clones alone and is incomplete. The sample records around 210,000 clones, 79% being singletons. The sequence derives from a male donor in good health and CMV-seropositive. The sample taken for sequencing was PBMCs. The chain couples TRBV29-1 to TRBJ2-7; D may be TRBD2 (6 bases). The CDR3 sequence is CSVSTSSFSTEQYF. The CDR3 region has the DNA TGCAGCGTTTCCACTAGCTCGTTTTCCACCGAGCAGTACTTC.